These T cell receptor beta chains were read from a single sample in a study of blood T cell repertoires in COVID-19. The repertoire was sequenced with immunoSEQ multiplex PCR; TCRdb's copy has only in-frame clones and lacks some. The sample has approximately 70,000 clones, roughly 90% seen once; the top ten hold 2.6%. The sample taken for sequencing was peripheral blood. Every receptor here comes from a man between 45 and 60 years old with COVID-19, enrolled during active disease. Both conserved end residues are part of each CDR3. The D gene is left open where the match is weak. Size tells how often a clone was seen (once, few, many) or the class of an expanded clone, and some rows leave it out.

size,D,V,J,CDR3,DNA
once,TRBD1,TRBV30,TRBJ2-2,CAWSRRGLTGELFF,TGTGCCTGGAGTCGAAGGGGGCTCACCGGGGAGCTGTTTTTT
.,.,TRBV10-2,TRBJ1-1,CASSESRGEAFF,TGCGCCAGCAGTGAGTCCCGGGGTGAAGCTTTCTTT
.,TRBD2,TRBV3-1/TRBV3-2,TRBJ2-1,CASSPPTSGAYNEQFF,TGTGCCAGCAGCCCCCCGACTAGCGGCGCCTACAATGAGCAGTTCTTC
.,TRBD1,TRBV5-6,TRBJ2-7,CASSAGQGGNEQYF,TGTGCCAGCAGCGCGGGACAGGGGGGAAACGAGCAGTACTTC
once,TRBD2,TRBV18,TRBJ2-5,CASSPATSGKETQYF,TGTGCCAGCTCACCAGCGACTAGCGGGAAAGAGACCCAGTACTTC
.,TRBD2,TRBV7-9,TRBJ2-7,CASSPPGGGYEQYF,TGTGCCAGCAGCCCCCCGGGAGGGGGCTACGAGCAGTACTTC
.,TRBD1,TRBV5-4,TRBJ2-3,CASSRTGGTDTQYF,TGTGCCAGCAGCAGGACAGGGGGCACAGATACGCAGTATTTT
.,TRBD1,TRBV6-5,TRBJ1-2,CASRDPGQRYGYTF,TGTGCCAGCAGGGATCCGGGACAGCGCTATGGCTACACCTTC
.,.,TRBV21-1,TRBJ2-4,CASKSGTKNIQYF,TGTGCCAGCAAATCAGGGACCAAAAACATTCAGTACTTC
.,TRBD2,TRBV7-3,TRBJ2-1,CASSPQTSGSYNEQFF,TGTGCCAGCAGCCCGCAGACTAGCGGCTCCTACAATGAGCAGTTCTTC
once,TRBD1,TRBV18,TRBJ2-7,CASSPPATGAPRREQYF,TGTGCCAGCTCACCACCGGCGACAGGGGCTCCAAGGCGCGAGCAGTACTTC
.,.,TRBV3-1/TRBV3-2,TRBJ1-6,CASSQVGGSYNSPLHF,TGTGCCAGCAGCCAAGTGGGGGGCTCCTATAATTCACCCCTCCACTTT
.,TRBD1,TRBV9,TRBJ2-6,CASSASVGQEYSGANVLTF,TGTGCCAGCAGCGCCTCGGTGGGACAGGAGTACTCTGGGGCCAACGTCCTGACTTTC
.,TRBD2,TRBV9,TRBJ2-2,CASSVGLAGAHTGELFF,TGTGCCAGCAGCGTAGGACTAGCGGGAGCCCATACCGGGGAGCTGTTTTTT
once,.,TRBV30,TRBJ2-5,CAWSTGSRETQYF,TGTGCCTGGAGTACAGGGTCTCGGGAGACCCAGTACTTC
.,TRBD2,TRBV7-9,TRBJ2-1,CASSLIGLAGGDEQFF,TGTGCCAGCAGCTTAATTGGACTAGCGGGAGGTGATGAGCAGTTCTTC
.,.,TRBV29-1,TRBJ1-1,CSVGSQMDTEAFF,TGCAGCGTTGGTTCCCAGATGGACACTGAAGCTTTCTTT
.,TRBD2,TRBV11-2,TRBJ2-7,CASSQSSGTFFEQYF,TGTGCCAGCAGCCAAAGTAGCGGGACCTTTTTCGAGCAGTACTTC
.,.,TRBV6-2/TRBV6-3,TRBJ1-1,CASTPRDWNTEAFF,TGTGCCAGCACCCCCCGGGACTGGAACACTGAAGCTTTCTTT
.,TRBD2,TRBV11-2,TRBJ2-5,CASSPAGGSQETQYF,TGTGCCAGCAGCCCGGCGGGGGGGAGCCAAGAGACCCAGTACTTC
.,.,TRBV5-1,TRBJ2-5,CASSLVPSAETQYF,TGCGCCAGCAGCTTGGTTCCCAGCGCCGAGACCCAGTACTTC
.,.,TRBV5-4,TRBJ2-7,CASSLGTNSYEQYF,TGTGCCAGCAGCTTGGGGACAAACTCCTACGAGCAGTACTTC
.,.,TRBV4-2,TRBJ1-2,CASSQDPGVSGYTF,TGTGCCAGCAGCCAAGACCCAGGGGTCTCTGGCTACACCTTC
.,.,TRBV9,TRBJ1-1,CASSPIGVTEAFF,TGTGCCAGCAGCCCAATCGGGGTCACTGAAGCTTTCTTT
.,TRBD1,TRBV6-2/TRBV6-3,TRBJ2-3,CASSSHQGADTQYF,TGTGCCAGCAGTTCCCATCAGGGGGCAGATACGCAGTATTTT
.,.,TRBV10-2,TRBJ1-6,CASSATGHLSSYNSPLHF,TGCGCCAGCAGTGCGACAGGTCACCTGAGCTCCTATAATTCACCCCTCCACTTT
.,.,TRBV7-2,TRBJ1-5,CASSLERDIWSQPQHF,TGTGCCAGCAGCTTAGAACGGGATATCTGGTCTCAGCCCCAGCATTTT
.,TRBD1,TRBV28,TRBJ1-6,CASSFLAQGESPLHF,TGTGCCAGCAGTTTTTTAGCACAGGGGGAATCACCCCTCCACTTT
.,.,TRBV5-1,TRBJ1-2,CASSLEGGSYTF,TGCGCCAGCAGCTTGGAAGGGGGAAGCTACACCTTC
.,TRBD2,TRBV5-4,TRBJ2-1,CASSPGTSVEQFF,TGTGCCAGCAGTCCCGGGACTAGCGTTGAGCAGTTCTTC
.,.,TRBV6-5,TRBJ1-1,CASSYSRRGDTEAFF,TGTGCCAGCAGTTACTCGAGAAGGGGTGACACTGAAGCTTTCTTT
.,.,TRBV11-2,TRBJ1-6,CASSFAPQGSNSPLHF,TGTGCCAGCAGCTTTGCCCCACAGGGCTCCAATTCACCCCTCCACTTT
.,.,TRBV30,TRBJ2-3,CAWSGPGGTDTQYF,TGTGCCTGGAGTGGCCCGGGGGGCACAGATACGCAGTATTTT
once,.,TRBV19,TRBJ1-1,CASSTTPNTEAFF,TGTGCCAGTAGTACAACACCCAACACTGAAGCTTTCTTT
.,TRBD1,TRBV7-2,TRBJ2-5,CASSVGRQGWETQYF,TGTGCCAGCAGCGTAGGAAGACAGGGCTGGGAGACCCAGTACTTC
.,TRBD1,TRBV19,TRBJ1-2,CASKARQGGYGYTF,TGTGCCAGTAAGGCCAGACAGGGCGGATATGGCTACACCTTC
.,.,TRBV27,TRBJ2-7,CASSPRGFGEQYF,TGTGCCAGCAGTCCACGAGGCTTTGGGGAGCAGTACTTC
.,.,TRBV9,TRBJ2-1,CASSPGVWQFF,TGTGCCAGCAGCCCCGGGGTGTGGCAGTTCTTC
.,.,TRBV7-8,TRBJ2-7,CASSPGLHSYEQYF,TGTGCCAGCAGCCCGGGACTCCACTCCTACGAGCAGTACTTC
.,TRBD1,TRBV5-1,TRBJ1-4,CASSSTGTGAEKLFF,TGCGCCAGCAGTTCTACCGGGACAGGCGCCGAAAAACTGTTTTTT
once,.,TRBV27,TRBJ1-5,CASSSGGSNQPQHF,TGTGCCAGCAGTTCGGGGGGGAGCAATCAGCCCCAGCATTTT
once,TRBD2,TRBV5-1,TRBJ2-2,CASSVTSAGELFF,TGCGCCAGCAGCGTCACTAGCGCCGGGGAGCTGTTTTTT
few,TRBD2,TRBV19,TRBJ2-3,CASSMTSGSADTQYF,TGTGCCAGTAGTATGACTAGCGGGAGCGCAGATACGCAGTATTTT
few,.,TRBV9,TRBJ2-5,CASSVAAEGTQYF,TGTGCCAGCAGCGTAGCTGCGGAAGGGACCCAGTACTTC
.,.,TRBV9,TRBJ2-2,CASSVAGVGTGELFF,TGTGCCAGCAGCGTAGCAGGGGTAGGCACCGGGGAGCTGTTTTTT
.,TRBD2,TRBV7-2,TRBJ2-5,CASSLSTSGGETQYF,TGTGCCAGCAGCTTATCCACTAGCGGGGGAGAGACCCAGTACTTC
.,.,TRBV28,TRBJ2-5,CASSPATSFETQYF,TGTGCCAGCAGTCCCGCGACTAGTTTCGAGACCCAGTACTTC
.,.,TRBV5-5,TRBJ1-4,CASSEDSRKLFF,TGTGCCAGCAGCGAGGACAGTAGAAAACTGTTTTTT
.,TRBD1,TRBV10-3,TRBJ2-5,CAISEQGIGVETQYF,TGTGCCATCAGTGAACAGGGGATCGGCGTAGAGACCCAGTACTTC
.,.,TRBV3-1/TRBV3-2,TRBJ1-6,CASSQTGRNSPLHF,TGTGCCAGCAGCCAAACAGGGAGAAATTCACCCCTCCACTTT
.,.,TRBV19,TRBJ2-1,CASSPRVGVYNEQFF,TGTGCCAGTAGCCCCAGGGTAGGGGTTTACAATGAGCAGTTCTTC
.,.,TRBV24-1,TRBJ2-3,CATKGDPDTQYF,TGTGCCACCAAGGGGGACCCAGATACGCAGTATTTT
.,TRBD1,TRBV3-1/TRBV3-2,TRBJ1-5,CASSPHQGAVGNQPQHF,TGTGCCAGCAGCCCCCACCAGGGGGCTGTCGGCAATCAGCCCCAGCATTTT
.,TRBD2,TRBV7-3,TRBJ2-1,CASSDLGSGRIEQFF,TGTGCCAGCAGCGACCTCGGTAGCGGGAGGATTGAGCAGTTCTTC